This TCR beta chain was identified in a study of T cells in Graves' hyperthyroidism and ophthalmopathy (dated by TCRdb to about 2019). The study in broad terms: Peripheral blood was collected at initial diagnosis, before any treatment. To identify distinguishing TCR V-J signatures, a discovery cohort of roughly 100 patients was used, comprising 40 to 45 with Graves' ophthalmopathy and some 60 with stable Graves' hyperthyroidism. Whether ophthalmopathy could be predicted prospectively was tested in an independent validation cohort made up of roughly 19 hyperthyroidism patients plus 17 patients who later progressed to ophthalmopathy. The 95 to 100 discovery patients were divided at random into training and test sets in a 7:3 ratio. In more than 5 Graves' hyperthyroidism patients, the study also compared T-cell repertoires from thyroid tissue with T-cell repertoires from blood. Once sampling was done, hyperthyroidism patients were given methimazole at a starting dose of 30 mg daily, whereas ophthalmopathy patients were given high-dose intravenous methylprednisolone. The paper describes TCR Vbeta CDR3 sequencing of roughly 130 peripheral blood samples, made up of approximately 40 ophthalmopathy patients, 70 to 75 hyperthyroidism patients and 17 progressor patients. On the study overall, not on this receptor specifically: Ophthalmopathy was separated from stable hyperthyroidism by a 13 V-J signature model, with approximately 89% sensitivity and approximately 81% specificity obtained in cross-validation and 80%/75% obtained in testing. In validation, the model predicted progression to ophthalmopathy with about 71% sensitivity and over 72% specificity, a median of 6.5 months before onset. Sample size was not statistically predetermined, and investigators were not blinded to group allocation. Most expanded thyroid clonotypes (frequency above 0.001) were also found in blood, which suggests that blood repertoires may mirror thyroid immune responses.

This clonotype was seen once. It has no known antigen specificity. Base qualities are not recorded, but no much larger clone differs from it by a single base. On its own, one read is weak support. Ophthalmopathy patients had moderately to severely active disease, Clinical Activity Score of at least 3, NOSPECS grade of at least 4, and duration under 3 months. The study excluded patients with uncontrolled infections, other autoimmune diseases, pregnancy or lactation. Diagnoses relied on clinical symptoms, serum thyroxine and TRAb, thyroid ultrasound and orbital computed tomography. Ficoll-Paque density gradient centrifugation was used to isolate PBMCs from 10 ml of fresh peripheral blood. Total RNA was extracted with Trizol reagent, and quality was checked on an Agilent 2100 Bioanalyzer. TCR beta CDR3 regions were amplified from RNA transcripts. A first-round RT-PCR of the TCR CDR3 used the HTBI primer set with the Qiagen OneStep RT-PCR kit. Libraries were constructed in a second round of multiplex PCR, after which size selection and purification were carried out. Libraries were sequenced paired-end with 100 bp reads on an Illumina HiSeq2000. Per the source publication's procedure: SOAPnuke was used to process the raw data, with reads discarded if the reads contained adapters or uncalled bases, had a mean Phred below 15, or lacked an exact constant-primer or identifier match. COPE v1.2.5 was used to merge the high-quality paired reads, and each unique nucleotide sequence was defined as a clonotype. MiTCR v1.1 was used to align the clonotypes against IMGT TRBV, TRBD and TRBJ reference segments. Only V-J combinations with frequency above 0.0001, covering roughly 99% of repertoires, were analysed. A TCS score was defined as the ratio between F50 (clonal expansion) and ExV (chaos), using BLOSUM62-based TCRdist between CDR3 peptides within each V-J. Welch's t-statistics and random forest reduced around 510 V-J features to 13, which were used in a naive Bayes classifier (R e1071). The raw public reads went through TCRdb reprocessing: fastp at Q25, MiXCR clone calling, in-frame beta chains kept. Identical CDR3 proteins give one entry, which carries the most common genes and DNA. The V and J calls and clone size come from TCRdb's table, not from the authors' own analysis. This sample has some 530,000 distinct CDR3 sequences in its table, and under 25% of those were observed once. The top ten hold about 49% of the sample.

The cysteine opens and the phenylalanine closes a CDR3 of 18 amino acids. Only the CDR3 DNA stays, 54 bases, in frame from base 1. The germline V gene sets CDR1 to KGHDR and CDR2 to SFDVKD. V is shortened by 3 bases, J by 0 bases, and the region joining them spans 18 bases. The sequence was collected from a woman aged 70-85 years with Graves' ophthalmopathy. The source material was blood. The rearranged segments are TRBV24-1 and TRBJ2-3; D gene: possibly TRBD1, on 5 matching bases. The CDR3 in this case is CATSDPLDRTLSTDTQYF. DNA sequence: TGTGCCACCAGTGATCCTCTCGACAGAACGCTGAGCACAGATACGCAGTATTTT.